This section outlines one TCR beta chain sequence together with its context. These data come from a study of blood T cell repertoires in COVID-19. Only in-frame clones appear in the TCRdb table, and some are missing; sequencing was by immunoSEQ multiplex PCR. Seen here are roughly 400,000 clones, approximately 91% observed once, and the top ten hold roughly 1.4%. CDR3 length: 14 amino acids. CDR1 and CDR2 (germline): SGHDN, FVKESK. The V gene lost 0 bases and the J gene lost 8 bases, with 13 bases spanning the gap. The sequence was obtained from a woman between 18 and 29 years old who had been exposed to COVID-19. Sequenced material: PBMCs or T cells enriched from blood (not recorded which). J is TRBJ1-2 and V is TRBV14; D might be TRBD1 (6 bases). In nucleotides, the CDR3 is TGTGCCAGCAGCCAAGATCACAGGGAGAACGGCTACACCTTC. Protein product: CASSQDHRENGYTF.